This T cell receptor (beta chain) was found in a study of shared T cell receptors in the human thymus. The V gene's germline CDR1 is LNHNV and CDR2 YYDKDF (reference sequence). This CDR3 has 15 residues. Trimming shortened V by 1 base and J by 5 bases, and 14 bases separated the two germline ends. Sequenced by immunoSEQ multiplex PCR; TCRdb stores in-frame clones only, minus some. This table holds about 660,000 clones, around 87% found once. These data were likewise used in another study, on human thymus T cells. That work adds: Resections from corrective heart surgery supplied the thymus tissue.

This rearrangement joins TRBV15 to TRBJ2-5; perhaps TRBD2 as D (6 bases). The sequence was collected from a boy under two years old with a congenital heart defect. The specimen was thymocytes. The CDR3 DNA follows: TGTGCCACCAGCAGAGGTGGGGGGAGGCACGAGACCCAGTACTTC. The encoded protein is CATSRGGGRHETQYF.